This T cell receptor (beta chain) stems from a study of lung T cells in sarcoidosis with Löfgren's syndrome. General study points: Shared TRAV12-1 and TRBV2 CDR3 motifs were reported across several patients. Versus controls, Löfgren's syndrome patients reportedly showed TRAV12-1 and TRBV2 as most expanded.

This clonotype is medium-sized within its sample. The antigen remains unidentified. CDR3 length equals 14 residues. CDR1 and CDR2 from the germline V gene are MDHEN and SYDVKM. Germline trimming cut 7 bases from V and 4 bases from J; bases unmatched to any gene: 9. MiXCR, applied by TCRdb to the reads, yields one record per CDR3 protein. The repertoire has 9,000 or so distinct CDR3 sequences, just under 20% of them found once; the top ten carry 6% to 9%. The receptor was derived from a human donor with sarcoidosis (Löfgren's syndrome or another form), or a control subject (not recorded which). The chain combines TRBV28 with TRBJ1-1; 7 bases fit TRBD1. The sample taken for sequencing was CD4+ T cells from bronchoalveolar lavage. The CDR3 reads CASTPQGGGTEAFF. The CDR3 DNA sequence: TGTGCCAGCACCCCGCAGGGGGGAGGCACTGAAGCTTTCTTT.